This T cell receptor beta chain derives from a study of T cells after yellow fever vaccination. The sample holds many counts of this clonotype. V lost 8 bases, J lost 0 bases, and 11 bases lay in between. The CDR3 runs to 14 residues. CDR1 and CDR2 from the germline V gene are MNHEY and SVGAGI. TCRdb independently ran MiXCR on the 5' RACE reads; one entry per CDR3 protein. The sample has a few hundred thousand distinct CDR3 sequences, under 14% seen once. The chain combines TRBV6-5 with TRBJ2-1; D possibly corresponds to TRBD1 (5 bases). Sequenced material: PBMCs, taken on the day of the first yellow fever vaccination. The TCR sequence derives from a man aged 18-30 years who received the YFV17D yellow fever vaccine. CDR3 bases: TGTGCCAGCGAGCTTACAGGCTCCTACAATGAGCAGTTCTTC. Translating it yields CASELTGSYNEQFF.